Listed below are T cell receptor beta chains from one sample, sequenced in a study of blood T cell repertoires in COVID-19. Profiled with immunoSEQ multiplex PCR; TCRdb holds only in-frame clones, not every one. The data show some 130,000 clones, about 89% seen once. The sequenced sample was peripheral blood. All receptors come from a woman in her seventies with COVID-19, enrolled during active disease. Both conserved end residues are part of each CDR3. Each record gives: clone size, J gene, D gene, V gene, CDR3 protein, CDR3 DNA. The D gene is left open where the match is weak. Clone size is stated in some rows and not others, as once, few, many or a class when expanded.

clone size: once
J gene: TRBJ1-2
D gene: TRBD1
V gene: TRBV5-1
CDR3 protein: CASSPDRGYYGYTF
CDR3 DNA: TGCGCCAGCAGCCCCGACAGGGGATACTATGGCTACACCTTC

clone size: .
J gene: TRBJ2-7
D gene: .
V gene: TRBV6-1
CDR3 protein: CASSEIGSEQYF
CDR3 DNA: TGTGCCAGCAGTGAAATAGGGAGCGAGCAGTACTTC

clone size: once
J gene: TRBJ2-7
D gene: TRBD1
V gene: TRBV18
CDR3 protein: CASSPRTGGPYEQYF
CDR3 DNA: TGTGCCAGCTCACCACGGACAGGGGGGCCCTACGAGCAGTACTTC

clone size: once
J gene: TRBJ2-7
D gene: .
V gene: TRBV3-1/TRBV3-2
CDR3 protein: CASSQSSTGPYEQYF
CDR3 DNA: TGTGCCAGCAGCCAGAGCTCGACAGGCCCCTACGAGCAGTACTTC

clone size: .
J gene: TRBJ1-2
D gene: .
V gene: TRBV5-1
CDR3 protein: CASSSGTRSTNYGYTF
CDR3 DNA: TGCGCCAGCAGTTCAGGGACACGGAGTACTAACTATGGCTACACCTTC

clone size: once
J gene: TRBJ1-1
D gene: TRBD1
V gene: TRBV28
CDR3 protein: CASRGGQLNTEAFF
CDR3 DNA: TGTGCCAGCAGGGGGGGACAGCTGAACACTGAAGCTTTCTTT

clone size: .
J gene: TRBJ2-3
D gene: TRBD2
V gene: TRBV2
CDR3 protein: CASRQTSGGSGTDTQYF
CDR3 DNA: TGTGCCAGCAGGCAGACTAGCGGGGGATCGGGGACAGATACGCAGTATTTT

clone size: .
J gene: TRBJ1-4
D gene: TRBD1
V gene: TRBV19
CDR3 protein: CASSIQGASEKLFF
CDR3 DNA: TGTGCCAGTAGTATCCAGGGGGCGAGTGAAAAACTGTTTTTT

clone size: .
J gene: TRBJ1-1
D gene: .
V gene: TRBV28
CDR3 protein: CASSPRGAPTEAFF
CDR3 DNA: TGTGCCAGCAGTCCCCGGGGTGCTCCCACTGAAGCTTTCTTT

clone size: .
J gene: TRBJ2-2
D gene: .
V gene: TRBV5-1
CDR3 protein: CASSFVPANTGELFF
CDR3 DNA: TGCGCCAGCAGCTTTGTCCCAGCGAACACCGGGGAGCTGTTTTTT

clone size: .
J gene: TRBJ1-4
D gene: TRBD1
V gene: TRBV18
CDR3 protein: CASSLSGTGSFFPNEKLFF
CDR3 DNA: TGTGCCAGCTCACTTTCCGGGACAGGGAGTTTTTTCCCTAATGAAAAACTGTTTTTT

clone size: .
J gene: TRBJ1-1
D gene: TRBD1
V gene: TRBV4-2
CDR3 protein: CASSQARGDTEAFF
CDR3 DNA: TGTGCCAGCAGCCAGGCCAGGGGGGACACTGAAGCTTTCTTT

clone size: .
J gene: TRBJ1-3
D gene: .
V gene: TRBV2
CDR3 protein: CASSEVAGPGNTIYF
CDR3 DNA: TGTGCCAGCAGTGAGGTGGCAGGTCCTGGAAACACCATATATTTT

clone size: .
J gene: TRBJ1-4
D gene: .
V gene: TRBV5-1
CDR3 protein: CASSPLGATNEKLFF
CDR3 DNA: TGCGCCAGCAGCCCGCTAGGAGCAACTAATGAAAAACTGTTTTTT

clone size: .
J gene: TRBJ2-3
D gene: TRBD2
V gene: TRBV5-1
CDR3 protein: CASSLEARGSTDTQYF
CDR3 DNA: TGCGCCAGCAGCTTGGAGGCGCGGGGGAGCACAGATACGCAGTATTTT

clone size: .
J gene: TRBJ1-6
D gene: TRBD1
V gene: TRBV28
CDR3 protein: CASSPVGQGKNSPLHF
CDR3 DNA: TGTGCCAGCAGTCCCGTAGGACAGGGAAAAAATTCACCCCTCCACTTT

clone size: .
J gene: TRBJ2-1
D gene: .
V gene: TRBV27
CDR3 protein: CASSLGRTFYNEQFF
CDR3 DNA: TGTGCCAGCAGTTTAGGGCGTACTTTCTACAATGAGCAGTTCTTC

clone size: .
J gene: TRBJ2-1
D gene: .
V gene: TRBV20-1
CDR3 protein: CSARAQRAEFF
CDR3 DNA: TGCAGTGCTAGAGCCCAGCGGGCGGAGTTCTTC

clone size: .
J gene: TRBJ2-2
D gene: TRBD1
V gene: TRBV5-1
CDR3 protein: CASSLAQGMSTGELFF
CDR3 DNA: TGCGCCAGCAGCTTGGCACAGGGGATGTCCACCGGGGAGCTGTTTTTT

clone size: .
J gene: TRBJ2-2
D gene: TRBD2
V gene: TRBV11-2
CDR3 protein: CASSRGGAGTGELFF
CDR3 DNA: TGTGCCAGCAGCCGCGGGGGGGCGGGCACCGGGGAGCTGTTTTTT

clone size: .
J gene: TRBJ2-5
D gene: .
V gene: TRBV12-5
CDR3 protein: CASVRWRKTQYF
CDR3 DNA: TGTGCTAGTGTTCGTTGGAGGAAGACCCAGTACTTC

clone size: .
J gene: TRBJ2-1
D gene: .
V gene: TRBV5-1
CDR3 protein: CASSSTGLSYNEQFF
CDR3 DNA: TGCGCCAGCAGCTCTACAGGCCTCTCCTACAATGAGCAGTTCTTC

clone size: .
J gene: TRBJ1-2
D gene: .
V gene: TRBV15
CDR3 protein: CATSRDRADYGYTF
CDR3 DNA: TGTGCCACCAGCAGAGACAGGGCAGACTATGGCTACACCTTC

clone size: few
J gene: TRBJ1-6
D gene: .
V gene: TRBV9
CDR3 protein: CASAQGQNSPLHF
CDR3 DNA: TGTGCCAGCGCCCAGGGGCAGAATTCACCCCTCCACTTT

clone size: .
J gene: TRBJ2-7
D gene: .
V gene: TRBV19
CDR3 protein: CASSSGVQSSYEQYF
CDR3 DNA: TGTGCCAGTAGTTCCGGGGTCCAAAGCTCCTACGAGCAGTACTTC

clone size: .
J gene: TRBJ2-7
D gene: .
V gene: TRBV28
CDR3 protein: CATKRTDYEQYF
CDR3 DNA: TGTGCCACAAAGCGGACCGATTACGAGCAGTACTTC

clone size: .
J gene: TRBJ2-3
D gene: TRBD2
V gene: TRBV6-1
CDR3 protein: CASSETGGRIDTQYF
CDR3 DNA: TGTGCCAGCAGTGAAACGGGGGGGCGTATAGATACGCAGTATTTT

clone size: .
J gene: TRBJ2-3
D gene: .
V gene: TRBV27
CDR3 protein: CASSLLPGTGHTDTQYF
CDR3 DNA: TGTGCCAGCAGTTTACTGCCAGGGACGGGACACACAGATACGCAGTATTTT

clone size: once
J gene: TRBJ2-7
D gene: .
V gene: TRBV30
CDR3 protein: CAWRGAYEQYF
CDR3 DNA: TGTGCCTGGAGAGGGGCCTACGAGCAGTACTTC

clone size: .
J gene: TRBJ1-2
D gene: TRBD1
V gene: TRBV2
CDR3 protein: CASKLGQGRNYGYTF
CDR3 DNA: TGTGCCAGCAAGTTAGGACAGGGGCGGAACTATGGCTACACCTTC

clone size: .
J gene: TRBJ2-2
D gene: .
V gene: TRBV19
CDR3 protein: CASTGRTGELFF
CDR3 DNA: TGTGCCAGCACAGGGCGCACCGGGGAGCTGTTTTTT

clone size: .
J gene: TRBJ2-1
D gene: .
V gene: TRBV6-5
CDR3 protein: CASSYSSLNEQFF
CDR3 DNA: TGTGCCAGCAGTTACTCATCCCTCAATGAGCAGTTCTTC

clone size: .
J gene: TRBJ1-2
D gene: .
V gene: TRBV5-4
CDR3 protein: CASSSPGGGGYGYTF
CDR3 DNA: TGTGCCAGCAGCTCCCCGGGCGGGGGCGGATATGGCTACACCTTC

clone size: few
J gene: TRBJ1-2
D gene: TRBD1
V gene: TRBV18
CDR3 protein: CASSTEPGQMLGYTF
CDR3 DNA: TGTGCCAGCTCAACCGAACCGGGACAGATGCTGGGCTACACCTTC

clone size: .
J gene: TRBJ1-1
D gene: .
V gene: TRBV18
CDR3 protein: CASSLGGHRNTEAFF
CDR3 DNA: TGTGCCAGCTCGCTCGGGGGGCATAGGAACACTGAAGCTTTCTTT

clone size: .
J gene: TRBJ2-2
D gene: .
V gene: TRBV18
CDR3 protein: CASSPRPAANTGELFF
CDR3 DNA: TGTGCCAGCTCACCGCGGCCAGCCGCGAACACCGGGGAGCTGTTTTTT

clone size: .
J gene: TRBJ1-6
D gene: .
V gene: TRBV7-2
CDR3 protein: CASSSQGTRNSPLHF
CDR3 DNA: TGTGCCAGCAGCTCCCAGGGAACTCGGAATTCACCCCTCCACTTT

clone size: .
J gene: TRBJ1-5
D gene: TRBD1
V gene: TRBV3-1/TRBV3-2
CDR3 protein: CASSNQGDQPQHF
CDR3 DNA: TGTGCCAGCAGCAATCAGGGGGATCAGCCCCAGCATTTT

clone size: .
J gene: TRBJ2-1
D gene: .
V gene: TRBV29-1
CDR3 protein: CSVGPTNEQFF
CDR3 DNA: TGCAGCGTTGGGCCAACCAATGAGCAGTTCTTC

clone size: .
J gene: TRBJ2-1
D gene: TRBD1
V gene: TRBV5-1
CDR3 protein: CASSLVGQVVNNEQFF
CDR3 DNA: TGCGCCAGCAGCTTGGTGGGACAGGTGGTCAACAATGAGCAGTTCTTC

clone size: .
J gene: TRBJ2-5
D gene: TRBD2
V gene: TRBV3-1/TRBV3-2
CDR3 protein: CASSQDLPASGVETQYF
CDR3 DNA: TGTGCCAGCAGCCAAGATCTTCCGGCTAGCGGGGTCGAGACCCAGTACTTC

clone size: .
J gene: TRBJ1-1
D gene: .
V gene: TRBV28
CDR3 protein: CASRPGTLNTEAFF
CDR3 DNA: TGTGCCAGCAGGCCCGGGACTCTGAACACTGAAGCTTTCTTT

clone size: .
J gene: TRBJ2-7
D gene: .
V gene: TRBV4-2
CDR3 protein: CASSQGDTKSYEQYF
CDR3 DNA: TGTGCCAGCAGCCAAGGGGACACCAAGTCCTACGAGCAGTACTTC

clone size: .
J gene: TRBJ1-5
D gene: .
V gene: TRBV18
CDR3 protein: CASSSGGDQPQHF
CDR3 DNA: TGTGCCAGCTCGTCGGGGGGGGATCAGCCCCAGCATTTT

clone size: once
J gene: TRBJ1-5
D gene: TRBD1
V gene: TRBV6-1
CDR3 protein: CASSEEGQGMGPNQPQHF
CDR3 DNA: TGTGCCAGCAGTGAGGAGGGACAGGGGATGGGGCCCAATCAGCCCCAGCATTTT

clone size: .
J gene: TRBJ2-4
D gene: TRBD1
V gene: TRBV27
CDR3 protein: CASSLRGPGAKNIQYF
CDR3 DNA: TGTGCCAGCAGTTTGAGGGGGCCAGGGGCCAAAAACATTCAGTACTTC

clone size: once
J gene: TRBJ1-1
D gene: .
V gene: TRBV2
CDR3 protein: CASTSSGTLEAFF
CDR3 DNA: TGTGCCAGCACCTCTTCCGGGACACTTGAAGCTTTCTTT

clone size: .
J gene: TRBJ1-2
D gene: TRBD1
V gene: TRBV5-5
CDR3 protein: CASSFETGVTYGYTF
CDR3 DNA: TGTGCCAGCAGCTTTGAGACAGGGGTAACCTATGGCTACACCTTC

clone size: .
J gene: TRBJ1-2
D gene: .
V gene: TRBV19
CDR3 protein: CASTTTRRGYGYTF
CDR3 DNA: TGTGCCAGTACCACTACCCGCAGGGGCTATGGCTACACCTTC

clone size: .
J gene: TRBJ2-7
D gene: .
V gene: TRBV3-1/TRBV3-2
CDR3 protein: CASSQTRNYEQYF
CDR3 DNA: TGTGCCAGCAGCCAGACTAGAAACTACGAGCAGTACTTC

clone size: few
J gene: TRBJ2-1
D gene: TRBD2
V gene: TRBV10-3
CDR3 protein: CAISDLAGLMHNEQFF
CDR3 DNA: TGTGCCATCAGTGACTTAGCGGGCTTGATGCACAATGAGCAGTTCTTC

clone size: .
J gene: TRBJ2-1
D gene: .
V gene: TRBV5-1
CDR3 protein: CASSRATDSSYNEQFF
CDR3 DNA: TGCGCCAGCAGCAGGGCGACAGATAGCTCCTACAATGAGCAGTTCTTC

clone size: .
J gene: TRBJ1-3
D gene: .
V gene: TRBV28
CDR3 protein: CASSLTRVAGNTIYF
CDR3 DNA: TGTGCCAGCAGTTTAACGAGGGTAGCCGGAAACACCATATATTTT

clone size: .
J gene: TRBJ1-2
D gene: TRBD1
V gene: TRBV5-1
CDR3 protein: CASSLAWTGKDYGYTF
CDR3 DNA: TGCGCCAGCAGCTTGGCGTGGACAGGGAAGGACTATGGCTACACCTTC

clone size: .
J gene: TRBJ2-5
D gene: .
V gene: TRBV19
CDR3 protein: CASSMGGRSWETQYF
CDR3 DNA: TGTGCCAGTAGTATGGGGGGACGGAGCTGGGAGACCCAGTACTTC

clone size: .
J gene: TRBJ2-7
D gene: .
V gene: TRBV4-1
CDR3 protein: CASSQDASIGPYEQYF
CDR3 DNA: TGCGCCAGCAGCCAAGACGCTTCGATTGGCCCTTACGAGCAGTACTTC

clone size: .
J gene: TRBJ2-5
D gene: .
V gene: TRBV7-2
CDR3 protein: CASSPTAQETQYF
CDR3 DNA: TGTGCCAGCAGCCCAACAGCCCAAGAGACCCAGTACTTC

clone size: .
J gene: TRBJ1-1
D gene: TRBD1
V gene: TRBV2
CDR3 protein: CASRTGVQTTEAFF
CDR3 DNA: TGTGCCAGCAGGACAGGGGTCCAAACCACTGAAGCTTTCTTT

clone size: .
J gene: TRBJ1-1
D gene: .
V gene: TRBV28
CDR3 protein: CASRGQLNTEAFF
CDR3 DNA: TGTGCCAGCAGAGGACAGTTGAACACTGAAGCTTTCTTT

clone size: .
J gene: TRBJ2-1
D gene: TRBD2
V gene: TRBV13
CDR3 protein: CASSSPSGGVLNEQFF
CDR3 DNA: TGTGCCAGCAGCTCGCCGAGCGGGGGGGTCCTCAATGAGCAGTTCTTC